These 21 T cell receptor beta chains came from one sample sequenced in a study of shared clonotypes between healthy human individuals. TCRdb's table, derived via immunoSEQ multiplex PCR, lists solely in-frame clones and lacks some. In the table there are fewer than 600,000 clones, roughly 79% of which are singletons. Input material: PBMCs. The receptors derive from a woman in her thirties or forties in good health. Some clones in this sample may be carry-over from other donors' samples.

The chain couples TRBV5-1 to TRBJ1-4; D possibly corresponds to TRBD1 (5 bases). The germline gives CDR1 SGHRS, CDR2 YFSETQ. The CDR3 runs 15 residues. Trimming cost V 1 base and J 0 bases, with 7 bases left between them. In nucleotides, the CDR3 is TGCGCCAGCAGCTTGATGACAGCAACTAATGAAAAACTGTTTTTT. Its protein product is CASSLMTATNEKLFF.

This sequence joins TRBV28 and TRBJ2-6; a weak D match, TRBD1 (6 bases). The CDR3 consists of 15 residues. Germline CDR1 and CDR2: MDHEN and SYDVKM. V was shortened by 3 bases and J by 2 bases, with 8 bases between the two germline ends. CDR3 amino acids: CASSLGQTGANVLTF. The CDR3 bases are TGTGCCAGCAGTTTGGGACAAACTGGGGCCAACGTCCTGACTTTC. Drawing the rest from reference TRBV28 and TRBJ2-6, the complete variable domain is DVKVTQSSRYLVKRTGEKVFLECVQDMDHENMFWYRQDPGLGLRLIYFSYDVKMKEKGDIPEGYSVSREKKERFSLILESASTNQTSMYLCASSLGQTGANVLTFGAGSRLTVL.

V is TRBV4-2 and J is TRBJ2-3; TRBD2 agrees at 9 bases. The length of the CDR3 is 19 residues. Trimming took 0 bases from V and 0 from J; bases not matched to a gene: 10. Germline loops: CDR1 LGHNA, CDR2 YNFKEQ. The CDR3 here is CASSQDTRLADSSTDTQYF. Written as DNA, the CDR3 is TGTGCCAGCAGCCAAGATACGAGACTAGCGGATTCTAGCACAGATACGCAGTATTTT.

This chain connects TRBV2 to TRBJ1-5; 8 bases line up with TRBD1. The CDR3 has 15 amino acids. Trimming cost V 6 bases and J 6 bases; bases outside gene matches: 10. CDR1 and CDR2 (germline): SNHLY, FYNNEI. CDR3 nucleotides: TGTGCCAGCAGATCCCGGACAGGGATCGGTCAGCCCCAGCATTTT. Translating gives CASRSRTGIGQPQHF.

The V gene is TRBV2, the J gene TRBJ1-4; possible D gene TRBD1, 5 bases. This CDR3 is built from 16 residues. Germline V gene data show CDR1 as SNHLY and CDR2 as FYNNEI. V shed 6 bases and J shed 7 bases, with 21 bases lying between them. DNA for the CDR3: TGTGCCAGCAGATCAATTTCCGGGACCAATATTGAAAAACTGTTTTTT. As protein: CASRSISGTNIEKLFF. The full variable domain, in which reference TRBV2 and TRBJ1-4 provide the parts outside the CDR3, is EPEVTQTPSHQVTQMGQEVILRCVPISNHLYFYWYRQILGQKVEFLVSFYNNEISEKSEIFDDQFSVERPDGSNFTLKIRSTKLEDSAMYFCASRSISGTNIEKLFFGSGTQLSVL.

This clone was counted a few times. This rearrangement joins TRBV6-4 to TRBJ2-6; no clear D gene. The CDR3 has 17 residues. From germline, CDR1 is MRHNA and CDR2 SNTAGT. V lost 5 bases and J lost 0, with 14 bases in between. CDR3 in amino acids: CASSSHSHDSGANVLTF. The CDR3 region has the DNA TGTGCCAGCAGTAGTCACAGCCACGACTCTGGGGCCAACGTCCTGACTTTC.

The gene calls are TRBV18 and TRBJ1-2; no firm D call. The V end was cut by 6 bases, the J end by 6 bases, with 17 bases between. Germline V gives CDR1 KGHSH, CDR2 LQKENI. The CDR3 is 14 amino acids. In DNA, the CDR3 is TGTGCCAGCTCGGCGACGGGGTTCGCCGATGGCTACACCTTC. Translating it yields CASSATGFADGYTF.

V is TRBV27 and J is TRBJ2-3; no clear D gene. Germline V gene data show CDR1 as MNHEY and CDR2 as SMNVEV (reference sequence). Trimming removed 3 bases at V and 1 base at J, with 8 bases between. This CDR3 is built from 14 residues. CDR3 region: CASSFGWGTDTQYF. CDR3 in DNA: TGTGCCAGCAGTTTCGGATGGGGCACAGATACGCAGTATTTT.

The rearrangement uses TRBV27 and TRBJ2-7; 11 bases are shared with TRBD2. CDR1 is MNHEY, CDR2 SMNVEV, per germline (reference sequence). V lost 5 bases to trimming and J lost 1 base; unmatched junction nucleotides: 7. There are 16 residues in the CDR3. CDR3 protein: CASSRGLAGWSYEQYF. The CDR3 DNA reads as TGTGCCAGCAGTCGAGGACTAGCGGGTTGGTCCTACGAGCAGTACTTC.

This CDR3 is CASESDANYGYTF. The CDR3 coding sequence is TGTGCCAGCGAATCGGACGCTAACTATGGCTACACCTTC. This chain uses TRBV11-2 with TRBJ1-2; D call uncertain. Trimming took 8 bases from V and 0 from J, leaving 10 bases between them. The CDR3 has 13 residues. The germline V gene has CDR1 SGHAT and CDR2 FQNNGV. The entire variable domain, with the rest obtained from reference TRBV11-2 and TRBJ1-2, is as follows: EAGVAQSPRYKIIEKRQSVAFWCNPISGHATLYWYQQILGQGPKLLIQFQNNGVVDDSQLPKDRFSAERLKGVDSTLKIQPAKLEDSAVYLCASESDANYGYTFGSGTRLTVV.

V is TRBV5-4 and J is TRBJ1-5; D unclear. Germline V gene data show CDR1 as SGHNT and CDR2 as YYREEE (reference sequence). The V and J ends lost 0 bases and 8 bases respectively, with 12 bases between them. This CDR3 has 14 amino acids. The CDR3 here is CASSLDPSDEPQHF. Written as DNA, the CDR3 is TGTGCCAGCAGCTTGGATCCGAGTGACGAGCCCCAGCATTTT.

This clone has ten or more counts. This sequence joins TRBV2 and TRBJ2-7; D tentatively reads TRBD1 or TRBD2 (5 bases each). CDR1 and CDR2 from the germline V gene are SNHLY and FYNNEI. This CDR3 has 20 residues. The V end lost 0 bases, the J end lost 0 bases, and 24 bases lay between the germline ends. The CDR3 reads CASSEALHIGPGRFSYEQYF. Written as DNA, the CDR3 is TGTGCCAGCAGTGAAGCGCTTCATATAGGTCCGGGGCGATTCTCCTACGAGCAGTACTTC.

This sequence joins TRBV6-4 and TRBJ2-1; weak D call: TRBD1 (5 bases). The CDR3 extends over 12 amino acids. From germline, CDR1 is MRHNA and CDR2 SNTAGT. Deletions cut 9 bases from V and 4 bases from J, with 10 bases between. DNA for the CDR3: TGTGCCAGGCTCAGGGATTACAATGAGCAGTTCTTC. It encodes CARLRDYNEQFF.

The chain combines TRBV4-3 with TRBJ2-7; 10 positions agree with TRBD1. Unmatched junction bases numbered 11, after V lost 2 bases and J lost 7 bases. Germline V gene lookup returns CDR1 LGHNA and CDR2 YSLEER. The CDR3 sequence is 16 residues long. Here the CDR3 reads CASSQLPGQGLSEQYF. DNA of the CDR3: TGCGCCAGCAGCCAACTCCCGGGACAGGGGTTATCGGAGCAGTACTTC.

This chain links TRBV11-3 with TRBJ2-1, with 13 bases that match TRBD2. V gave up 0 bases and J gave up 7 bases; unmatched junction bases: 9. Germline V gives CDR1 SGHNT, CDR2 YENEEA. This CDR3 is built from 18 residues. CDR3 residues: CASSLDSGTSGIGNEQFF. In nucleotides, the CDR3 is TGTGCCAGCAGCTTAGATTCCGGGACTAGCGGGATAGGGAATGAGCAGTTCTTC. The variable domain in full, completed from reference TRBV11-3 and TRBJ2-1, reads EAGVVQSPRYKIIEKKQPVAFWCNPISGHNTLYWYLQNLGQGPELLIRYENEEAVDDSQLPKDRFSAERLKGVDSTLKIQPAELGDSAVYLCASSLDSGTSGIGNEQFFGPGTRLTVL.

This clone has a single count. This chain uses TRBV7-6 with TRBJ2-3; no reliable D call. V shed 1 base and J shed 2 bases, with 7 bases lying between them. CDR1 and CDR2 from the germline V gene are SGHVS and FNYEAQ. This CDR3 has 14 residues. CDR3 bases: TGTGCCAGCAGCTTAGGCCAGACCACAGATACGCAGTATTTT. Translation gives CASSLGQTTDTQYF.

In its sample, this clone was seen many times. CDR3 nucleotide sequence: TGTGCCAGCAGTCCCTCTAGCGCTACCTACGAGCAGTACTTC. It yields the protein CASSPSSATYEQYF. The J gene is TRBJ2-7, the V gene TRBV6-6; D may be TRBD2 (6 bases). Germline V gene lookup returns CDR1 MNHNY and CDR2 SVGAGI (reference sequence). The ends were cut back, 5 bases at V and 2 bases at J, with 13 bases in the middle. The CDR3 runs 14 residues.

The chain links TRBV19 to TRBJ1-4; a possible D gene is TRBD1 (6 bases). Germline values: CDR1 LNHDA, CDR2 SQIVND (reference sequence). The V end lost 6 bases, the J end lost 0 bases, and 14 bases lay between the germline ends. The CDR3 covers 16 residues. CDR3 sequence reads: CASRETGLATNEKLFF. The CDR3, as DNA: TGTGCCAGTAGAGAGACAGGTCTTGCAACTAATGAAAAACTGTTTTTT.

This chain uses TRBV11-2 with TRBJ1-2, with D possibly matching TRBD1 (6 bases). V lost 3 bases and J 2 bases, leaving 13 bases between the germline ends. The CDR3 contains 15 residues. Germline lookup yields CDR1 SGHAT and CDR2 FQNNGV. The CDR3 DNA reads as TGTGCCAGCAGCTTGGACACAGGGTACAACTATGGCTACACCTTC. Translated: CASSLDTGYNYGYTF. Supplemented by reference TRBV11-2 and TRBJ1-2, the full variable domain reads EAGVAQSPRYKIIEKRQSVAFWCNPISGHATLYWYQQILGQGPKLLIQFQNNGVVDDSQLPKDRFSAERLKGVDSTLKIQPAKLEDSAVYLCASSLDTGYNYGYTFGSGTRLTVV.

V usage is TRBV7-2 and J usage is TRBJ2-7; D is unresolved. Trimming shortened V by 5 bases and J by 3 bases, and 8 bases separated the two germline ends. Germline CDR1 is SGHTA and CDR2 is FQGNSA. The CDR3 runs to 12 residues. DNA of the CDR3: TGTGCCAGCAGCCGAGTAAACTACGAGCAGTACTTC. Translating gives CASSRVNYEQYF.

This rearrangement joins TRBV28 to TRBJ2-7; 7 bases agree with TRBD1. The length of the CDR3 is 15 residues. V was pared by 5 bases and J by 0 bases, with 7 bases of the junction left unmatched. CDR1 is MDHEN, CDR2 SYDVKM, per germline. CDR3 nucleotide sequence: TGTGCCAGCAGTCCGCCGGACAGGATCTCCTACGAGCAGTACTTC. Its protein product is CASSPPDRISYEQYF.